This T cell receptor beta chain emerged from a study of CD8 T cells in ankylosing spondylitis. CDR3 size: 16 residues. Per the germline V gene, CDR1 is SGHNT and CDR2 is YYREEE (reference sequence). Trimming took 2 bases from V and 0 from J; bases not matched to a gene: 5. From the 5' RACE reads, TCRdb called clonotypes with MiXCR, one entry per CDR3 protein. This table holds around 300,000 distinct CDR3 sequences, around 10% found once. This clonotype has ten or more counts. This TCR was recovered from a female donor with ankylosing spondylitis or in good health (not recorded which). The chain carries TRBV5-4 and TRBJ2-4; TRBD1 agrees at 7 bases. The sample was blood, either unsorted or a sorted T cell fraction (not recorded which). CDR3 sequence: CASSLGTDKAKNIQYF. The CDR3 DNA sequence: TGTGCCAGCAGCTTAGGGACAGACAAAGCCAAAAACATTCAGTACTTC.